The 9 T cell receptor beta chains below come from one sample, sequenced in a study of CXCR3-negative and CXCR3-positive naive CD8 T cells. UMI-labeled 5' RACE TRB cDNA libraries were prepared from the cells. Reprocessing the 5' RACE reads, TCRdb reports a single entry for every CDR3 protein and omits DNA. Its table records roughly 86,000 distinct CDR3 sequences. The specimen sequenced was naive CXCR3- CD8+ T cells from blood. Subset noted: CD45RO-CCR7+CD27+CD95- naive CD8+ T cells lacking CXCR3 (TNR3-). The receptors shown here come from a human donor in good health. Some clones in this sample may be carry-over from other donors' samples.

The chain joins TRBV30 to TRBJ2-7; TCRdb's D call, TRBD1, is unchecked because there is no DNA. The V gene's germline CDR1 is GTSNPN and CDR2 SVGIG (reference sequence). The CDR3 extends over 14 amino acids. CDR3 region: CAWSPGTGVNEQYF.

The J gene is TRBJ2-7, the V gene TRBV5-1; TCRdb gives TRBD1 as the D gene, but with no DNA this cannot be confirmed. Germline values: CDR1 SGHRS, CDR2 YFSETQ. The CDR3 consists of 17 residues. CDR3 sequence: CASSPPPGGTGKDEQYF.

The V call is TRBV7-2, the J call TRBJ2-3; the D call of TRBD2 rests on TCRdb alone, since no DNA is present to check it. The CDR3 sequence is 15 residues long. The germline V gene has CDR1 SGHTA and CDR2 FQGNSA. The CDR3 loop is CASRQLAGLLDTQYF.

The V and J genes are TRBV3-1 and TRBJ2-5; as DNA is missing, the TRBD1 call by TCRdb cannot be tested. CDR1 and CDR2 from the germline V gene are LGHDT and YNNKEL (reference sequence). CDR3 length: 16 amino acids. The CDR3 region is CASSQSPGGFSETQYF.

The CDR3 region is CASSEGVTDTQYF. J is TRBJ2-3 and V is TRBV21-1. TRBV21-1 is termed a pseudogene. This CDR3 has 13 residues.

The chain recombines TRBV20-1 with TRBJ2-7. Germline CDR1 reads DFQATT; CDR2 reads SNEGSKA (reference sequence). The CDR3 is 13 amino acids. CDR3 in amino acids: CSARSRLSYEQYF.

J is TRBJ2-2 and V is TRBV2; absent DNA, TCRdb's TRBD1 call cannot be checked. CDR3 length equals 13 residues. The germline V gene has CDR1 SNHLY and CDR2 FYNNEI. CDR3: CASTPGPGGELFF. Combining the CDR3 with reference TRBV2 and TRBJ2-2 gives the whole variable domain EPEVTQTPSHQVTQMGQEVILRCVPISNHLYFYWYRQILGQKVEFLVSFYNNEISEKSEIFDDQFSVERPDGSNFTLKIRSTKLEDSAMYFCASTPGPGGELFFGEGSRLTVL.

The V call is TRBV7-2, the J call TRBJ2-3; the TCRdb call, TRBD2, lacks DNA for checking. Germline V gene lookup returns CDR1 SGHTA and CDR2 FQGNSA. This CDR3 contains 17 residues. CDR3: CASSSYPQAESADTQYF.

The chain's CDR3 is CASSPDSGPYNSPLHF. This sequence joins TRBV11-2 and TRBJ1-6; the D call of TRBD1 rests on TCRdb alone, since no DNA is present to check it. This CDR3 spans 16 amino acids. Per the germline V gene, CDR1 is SGHAT and CDR2 is FQNNGV.